The rows below give T cell receptor beta chains drawn from one sample of a study of shared clonotypes between healthy human individuals. TCRdb keeps only in-frame clones here, not all; method: immunoSEQ multiplex PCR. The table includes under 2,000,000 clones, about 95% detected once. The sequenced material came from naive CD8+ T cells sorted from blood. The receptors were gathered from a man aged 18-30 years in good health. CDR3s include the opening cysteine and the closing phenylalanine or tryptophan. Fields, in order: V gene, D gene, J gene, clone size, CDR3 DNA, CDR3 protein. D genes are given only for firm matches. A clone size is listed for some rows: how often the clone was seen (once, few, many), or a class if it is expanded.

v_gene: TRBV28
d_gene: TRBD1
j_gene: TRBJ1-2
abundance: -
CDR3nt: TGTGCCAGCAGTCTCGATCGACAGGGAGGTTCTGGCTACACCTTC
CDR3aa: CASSLDRQGGSGYTF

v_gene: TRBV18
d_gene: -
j_gene: TRBJ1-1
abundance: few
CDR3nt: TGTGCCAGCTCCCCCAACGGTGGAACTGAAGCTTTCTTT
CDR3aa: CASSPNGGTEAFF

v_gene: TRBV14
d_gene: -
j_gene: TRBJ1-2
abundance: -
CDR3nt: TGTGCCGTCGGGTGGGGCTATGGCTACACCTTC
CDR3aa: CAVGWGYGYTF

v_gene: TRBV5-4
d_gene: TRBD1
j_gene: TRBJ2-3
abundance: -
CDR3nt: TGTGCCAGCAGCTTGGGGACAGGGGGCTCGAACACAGATACGCAGTATTTT
CDR3aa: CASSLGTGGSNTDTQYF

v_gene: TRBV7-2
d_gene: TRBD2
j_gene: TRBJ2-5
abundance: -
CDR3nt: TGTGCCAGCAGCTGGGCCGGACTAGCGGAAGAGACCCAGTACTTC
CDR3aa: CASSWAGLAEETQYF

v_gene: TRBV9
d_gene: -
j_gene: TRBJ1-1
abundance: -
CDR3nt: TGTGCCAGCAGCGTAGGAGAGGGGACCACTGAAGCTTTCTTT
CDR3aa: CASSVGEGTTEAFF

v_gene: TRBV27
d_gene: TRBD2
j_gene: TRBJ2-5
abundance: -
CDR3nt: TGTGCCAGCAGTTTTCGGGGGGACGAAGAGACCCAGTACTTC
CDR3aa: CASSFRGDEETQYF

v_gene: TRBV7-9
d_gene: -
j_gene: TRBJ2-3
abundance: -
CDR3nt: TGTGCCAGCAGCTTAAGCGGAGACATCACAGATACGCAGTATTTT
CDR3aa: CASSLSGDITDTQYF

v_gene: TRBV14
d_gene: TRBD2
j_gene: TRBJ2-1
abundance: -
CDR3nt: TGTGCCAGCAGCCAAGATGGAGAGGGAGGGGACAATGAGCAGTTCTTC
CDR3aa: CASSQDGEGGDNEQFF

v_gene: TRBV18
d_gene: -
j_gene: TRBJ2-2
abundance: -
CDR3nt: TGTGCCAGCTCCCTCTGGACGGACAACACCGGGGAGCTGTTTTTT
CDR3aa: CASSLWTDNTGELFF

v_gene: TRBV10-3
d_gene: -
j_gene: TRBJ1-1
abundance: -
CDR3nt: TGTGCCATCAGTGAGTGGGGGGCTGAAGCTTTCTTT
CDR3aa: CAISEWGAEAFF

v_gene: TRBV27
d_gene: -
j_gene: TRBJ2-5
abundance: -
CDR3nt: TGTGCCAGCAGTTTATCGGCCGGGACGTACTTTCAAGAGACCCAGTACTTC
CDR3aa: CASSLSAGTYFQETQYF

v_gene: TRBV2
d_gene: TRBD2
j_gene: TRBJ2-3
abundance: -
CDR3nt: TGTGCCAGGGACCGACTAGCGGGCACGGATACGCAGTATTTT
CDR3aa: CARDRLAGTDTQYF

v_gene: TRBV10-3
d_gene: -
j_gene: TRBJ1-1
abundance: -
CDR3nt: TGTGCCATCAGATCTTTACAGAGGCGGGACACTGAAGCTTTCTTT
CDR3aa: CAIRSLQRRDTEAFF

v_gene: TRBV13
d_gene: TRBD2
j_gene: TRBJ2-1
abundance: -
CDR3nt: TGTGCCAGCAGCTTAGTACGGCGGGAGTGGACTGACAATGAGCAGTTCTTC
CDR3aa: CASSLVRREWTDNEQFF

v_gene: TRBV6-1
d_gene: TRBD2
j_gene: TRBJ2-1
abundance: -
CDR3nt: TGTGCCAGCAGTGAAGGGGTAGCGGGAGGGGGGTACAATGAGCAGTTCTTC
CDR3aa: CASSEGVAGGGYNEQFF

v_gene: TRBV11-2
d_gene: -
j_gene: TRBJ1-1
abundance: -
CDR3nt: TGTGCCAGCAGCTTAGACTACAGGTACACCAGGGGGAACACTGAAGCTTTCTTT
CDR3aa: CASSLDYRYTRGNTEAFF

v_gene: TRBV7-2
d_gene: -
j_gene: TRBJ2-7
abundance: -
CDR3nt: TGTGCCAGCAGCTTATCACAGGACTCCTACGAGCAGTACTTC
CDR3aa: CASSLSQDSYEQYF

v_gene: TRBV10-1
d_gene: -
j_gene: TRBJ2-1
abundance: -
CDR3nt: TGCGCCAGCAGTGATTCGGCAGAAGATGAGCAGTTCTTC
CDR3aa: CASSDSAEDEQFF

v_gene: TRBV30
d_gene: -
j_gene: TRBJ2-7
abundance: -
CDR3nt: TGTGCCTGGAGTGCAGCTTTCAGCTCCTACGAGCAGTACTTC
CDR3aa: CAWSAAFSSYEQYF

v_gene: TRBV5-4
d_gene: -
j_gene: TRBJ2-3
abundance: -
CDR3nt: TGTGCCAGCAGATCAACCAGGACAGCAAGGCAGTATTTT
CDR3aa: CASRSTRTARQYF

v_gene: TRBV9
d_gene: -
j_gene: TRBJ2-1
abundance: -
CDR3nt: TGTGCCAGCAGCGTCGCCGGGGATGAGCAGTTCTTC
CDR3aa: CASSVAGDEQFF

v_gene: TRBV6-5
d_gene: -
j_gene: TRBJ2-7
abundance: -
CDR3nt: TGTGCCAGCAGTTACTCGACGGGGGAGCGAATTTTGGAGCAGTACTTC
CDR3aa: CASSYSTGERILEQYF

v_gene: TRBV30
d_gene: -
j_gene: TRBJ2-7
abundance: -
CDR3nt: TGTGCCTGGGGAGGGGGTTACTCCTACGAGCAGTACTTC
CDR3aa: CAWGGGYSYEQYF

v_gene: TRBV13
d_gene: -
j_gene: TRBJ2-7
abundance: -
CDR3nt: TGTGCCAGCAGCCCCCACTCGGACTGGAAGCAGTACTTC
CDR3aa: CASSPHSDWKQYF

v_gene: TRBV4-1
d_gene: TRBD1
j_gene: TRBJ2-7
abundance: -
CDR3nt: TGCGCCAGCAGCCAGCCGGGACAGTCTTACTACGAGCAGTACTTC
CDR3aa: CASSQPGQSYYEQYF

v_gene: TRBV2
d_gene: TRBD1
j_gene: TRBJ2-6
abundance: -
CDR3nt: TGTGCCAGCAGTGAGACAGGGAGCCCTACTGGGGCCAACGTCCTGACTTTC
CDR3aa: CASSETGSPTGANVLTF

v_gene: TRBV7-9
d_gene: TRBD2
j_gene: TRBJ2-3
abundance: -
CDR3nt: TGTGCCAGCAGCTCGTTACTAGCGGGAGGGGACCCCACAGATACGCAGTATTTT
CDR3aa: CASSSLLAGGDPTDTQYF

v_gene: TRBV6-5
d_gene: -
j_gene: TRBJ2-7
abundance: -
CDR3nt: TGTGCCAGCAGTTACCCAGGGAGCGAGCAGTACTTC
CDR3aa: CASSYPGSEQYF

v_gene: TRBV19
d_gene: -
j_gene: TRBJ2-7
abundance: -
CDR3nt: TGTGCCAGTAGTTCCCGCGGCGGGTCCGCCTACGAGCAGTACTTC
CDR3aa: CASSSRGGSAYEQYF

v_gene: TRBV6-1
d_gene: TRBD1
j_gene: TRBJ1-1
abundance: -
CDR3nt: TGTGCCAGCAGCTTGACAGGGGGTTGGGACACTGAAGCTTTCTTT
CDR3aa: CASSLTGGWDTEAFF

v_gene: TRBV28
d_gene: -
j_gene: TRBJ1-5
abundance: once
CDR3nt: TGTGCCAGCAGTTTTTCTTTGGGTGATCAGCCCCAGCATTTT
CDR3aa: CASSFSLGDQPQHF

v_gene: TRBV4-1
d_gene: -
j_gene: TRBJ2-2
abundance: -
CDR3nt: TGCGCCAGCAGCCAACGGATATACACCGGGGAGCTGTTTTTT
CDR3aa: CASSQRIYTGELFF

v_gene: TRBV7-9
d_gene: -
j_gene: TRBJ1-6
abundance: -
CDR3nt: TGTGCCAGCAGCTTAGCGTGGGACGTATCACCCCTCCACTTT
CDR3aa: CASSLAWDVSPLHF

v_gene: TRBV7-6
d_gene: -
j_gene: TRBJ2-7
abundance: -
CDR3nt: TGTGCCAGCAGCGAAGGTTTTAACTCCTACGAGCAGTACTTC
CDR3aa: CASSEGFNSYEQYF

v_gene: TRBV5-5
d_gene: TRBD1
j_gene: TRBJ2-7
abundance: -
CDR3nt: TGTGCCAGCAGCCCCGGGACAGATTTCTACGAGCAGTACTTC
CDR3aa: CASSPGTDFYEQYF

v_gene: TRBV7-9
d_gene: -
j_gene: TRBJ2-3
abundance: -
CDR3nt: TGTGCCAGCGGGTTACAAGCCTCTAGCACAGATACGCAGTATTTT
CDR3aa: CASGLQASSTDTQYF

v_gene: TRBV4-1
d_gene: -
j_gene: TRBJ2-7
abundance: -
CDR3nt: TGCGCCAGCAGCCCGGGGAACGAGCAGTACTTC
CDR3aa: CASSPGNEQYF

v_gene: TRBV4-3
d_gene: -
j_gene: TRBJ2-1
abundance: -
CDR3nt: TGCGCCAGCAGCCCGATTGCCGCTGCCGAACACAATGAGCAGTTCTTC
CDR3aa: CASSPIAAAEHNEQFF

v_gene: TRBV7-3
d_gene: TRBD1
j_gene: TRBJ1-1
abundance: once
CDR3nt: TGTGCCAACGGACAGGGGGCGTCCCATTACACTGAAGCTTTCTTT
CDR3aa: CANGQGASHYTEAFF

v_gene: TRBV5-1
d_gene: TRBD2
j_gene: TRBJ2-1
abundance: -
CDR3nt: TGCGCCAGCAGCTTTGCGGGGGGGCCGTACAATGAGCAGTTCTTC
CDR3aa: CASSFAGGPYNEQFF